This T cell receptor (beta chain) is from a study of patients and donors after allogeneic stem cell transplantation. From the RT-PCR reads, TCRdb called clonotypes with MiXCR, one entry per CDR3 protein. Of about 110,000 distinct CDR3 sequences in the sample, around 36% were seen once. Only a few counts were recorded for this clonotype. The CDR3 totals 12 residues. Deletions cut 4 bases from V and 3 bases from J, with 8 bases between. The germline CDR1 and CDR2 sequences are DFQATT and SNEGSKA (reference sequence). The sequencing input was blood, either unsorted or a sorted T cell fraction (not recorded which). The chain joins TRBV20-1 to TRBJ2-3; the D is unclear. The sequence was collected from a human donor who was either an allogeneic HSCT recipient or a stem cell or donor lymphocyte infusion donor (not recorded which). It is not recorded whose cells these are; they may come from a transplant donor. CDR3 amino acids: CSAIGRTDTQYF. In DNA form, the CDR3 reads TGCAGTGCTATAGGAAGGACAGATACGCAGTATTTT.